The next 26 T cell receptor beta chains were all read from a single sample in a study of T cells in Graves' hyperthyroidism and ophthalmopathy. TCR beta CDR3 regions were amplified from RNA. TCR CDR3 underwent first-round RT-PCR with the HTBI primer set. TCRdb itself ran the multiplex PCR reads through MiXCR, one entry per CDR3 protein. The data hold about 330,000 distinct CDR3 sequences, with roughly 13% observed a single time. Sequencing was done on a sample of blood. The receptors derive from a woman aged 40 to 49 with Graves' ophthalmopathy.

V is TRBV24-1 and J is TRBJ1-4; 7 positions match TRBD1. Germline V lookup: CDR1 KGHDR, CDR2 SFDVKD. The length of the CDR3 is 15 residues. V shed 3 bases and J 3 bases; nucleotides not matched to a gene: 3. The chain's CDR3 is CATSDTGQPNEKLFF. CDR3 sequence (DNA): TGTGCCACCAGTGATACGGGACAGCCTAATGAAAAACTGTTTTTT.

This clonotype was found many times. The chain has TRBV6-1 and TRBJ1-1, with D perhaps TRBD1 (5 bases). The germline V gene encodes CDR1 MNHNS and CDR2 SASEGT. Between the trimmed V and J ends, which lost 4 bases and 0 bases, there was a span of 27 bases. There are 20 residues in the CDR3. The CDR3 DNA is TGTGCCAGCAGTGTTCATTTGCGAACTTGGGGGAGGGGCCTGAACACTGAAGCTTTCTTT. Encoded protein: CASSVHLRTWGRGLNTEAFF.

The chain uses TRBV29-1 and TRBJ1-2; the D gene is possibly TRBD1 (5 bases). V lost 7 bases and J 7 bases, leaving 16 bases between the germline ends. Germline assignment: CDR1 SQVTM and CDR2 ANQGSEA. The CDR3 runs 12 residues. The CDR3 here is CSAQEGLSGYTF. The DNA for the CDR3 is TGCAGCGCCCAAGAGGGGTTGAGTGGCTACACCTTC. Combining the CDR3 with reference TRBV29-1 and TRBJ1-2 gives the whole variable domain SAVISQKPSRDICQRGTSLTIQCQVDSQVTMMFWYRQQPGQSLTLIATANQGSEATYESGFVIDKFPISRPNLTFSTLTVSNMSPEDSSIYLCSAQEGLSGYTFGSGTRLTVV.

This clonotype occurred many times. J is TRBJ1-2 and V is TRBV3-1; possibly TRBD1 for D (5 bases). Deletions cut 0 bases from V and 2 bases from J, with 16 bases between. CDR1 is LGHDT, CDR2 YNNKEL, per germline (reference sequence). The CDR3 is 17 amino acids. CDR3 in amino acids: CASSQDSIRGANYGYTF. The DNA for the CDR3 is TGTGCCAGCAGCCAAGATTCGATACGGGGCGCGAACTATGGCTACACCTTC.

The chain couples TRBV12-3 or TRBV12-4 to TRBJ1-6; 9 bases match TRBD1. The J segment lost 9 bases and the V segment lost 9 bases, leaving 6 bases of the junction unmatched. This CDR3 spans 13 amino acids. The CDR3 protein is CARSTGGGSPLHF. The CDR3 region has the DNA TGTGCCAGGAGCACAGGGGGCGGTTCACCCCTCCACTTT.

J is TRBJ2-6 and V is TRBV4-1; D is possibly TRBD2 (5 bases). Germline lookup yields CDR1 MGHRA and CDR2 YSYEKL. Trimming left V 4 bases short and J 0 bases short, with 16 bases between. This CDR3 spans 18 amino acids. The CDR3 DNA is TGCGCCAGCAGCCGGGTCGAGACTATCAACTCTGGGGCCAACGTCCTGACTTTC. Its protein product is CASSRVETINSGANVLTF.

The chain links TRBV5-6 to TRBJ1-2; D uncertain. Trimming left V 4 bases short and J 8 bases short, with 9 bases between. This CDR3 contains 11 residues. Looked up from germline, CDR1 is SGHDT and CDR2 is YYEEEE. This chain's CDR3 is CASSPGRGYTF. Here the CDR3 DNA reads TGTGCCAGCAGCCCGGGGAGAGGCTACACCTTC. The full variable domain, its missing parts supplied by reference TRBV5-6 and TRBJ1-2, is DAGVTQSPTHLIKTRGQQVTLRCSPKSGHDTVSWYQQALGQGPQFIFQYYEEEERQRGNFPDRFSGHQFPNYSSELNVNALLLGDSALYLCASSPGRGYTFGSGTRLTVV.

This clonotype was seen ten or more times. This CDR3 is CASSFPTPANYGYTF. The DNA of the CDR3 is TGTGCCAGCAGTTTCCCGACACCTGCTAACTATGGCTACACCTTC. This chain uses TRBV12-3 or TRBV12-4 with TRBJ1-2; D is uncertain. The CDR3 sequence is 15 residues long. Trimming removed 3 bases from V and 0 bases from J, with 11 bases in between.

This clonotype was counted at least ten times. The rearrangement joins TRBV7-2 to TRBJ1-1; no firm D call. Per germline, CDR1 SGHTA and CDR2 FQGNSA. V lost 5 bases and J 0 bases, leaving 7 bases between the germline ends. This CDR3 contains 13 residues. CDR3: CASSRQLNTEAFF. DNA for the CDR3: TGTGCCAGCAGCCGACAACTGAACACTGAAGCTTTCTTT. Combining the CDR3 with reference TRBV7-2 and TRBJ1-1 gives the whole variable domain GAGVSQSPSNKVTEKGKDVELRCDPISGHTALYWYRQSLGQGLEFLIYFQGNSAPDKSGLPSDRFSAERTGGSVSTLTIQRTQQEDSAVYLCASSRQLNTEAFFGQGTRLTVV.

Only a few counts were recorded for this clonotype. The rearrangement uses TRBV30 and TRBJ2-1; perhaps TRBD2 as D (6 bases). Trimming took off 7 bases at V and 0 bases at J, with 10 bases between the two ends. This CDR3 has 13 residues. CDR1 and CDR2 from the germline V gene are GTSNPN and SVGIG (reference sequence). The CDR3 DNA is TGTGCCTCGGCGGGGAGCTCCTACAATGAGCAGTTCTTC. Protein: CASAGSSYNEQFF.

This clonotype turned up a few times. This rearrangement joins TRBV5-5 to TRBJ2-4; the D call may be TRBD1 or TRBD2 (5 bases each). The germline V and J ends were trimmed by 4 bases and 2 bases, with 13 bases remaining between them. The germline gives CDR1 SGHKS, CDR2 YYEKEE (reference sequence). The CDR3 runs 15 residues. The CDR3 DNA reads as TGTGCCAGCAGCCTTACGTGGGGGTCCAAAAACATTCAGTACTTC. This gives the protein CASSLTWGSKNIQYF.

Ten or more counts support this clonotype. The chain links TRBV20-1 to TRBJ1-1, with a possible D match to TRBD1 (5 bases). This CDR3 comprises 14 residues. CDR1 DFQATT and CDR2 SNEGSKA come from the germline V gene (reference sequence). V was pared by 3 bases and J by 0 bases, with 11 bases between. CDR3 nucleotide sequence: TGCAGTGCTAGGGCTCCGGGGGTGAACACTGAAGCTTTCTTT. As protein: CSARAPGVNTEAFF.

This clonotype was observed a handful of times. This chain connects TRBV3-1 to TRBJ2-5, with TRBD1 matching 7 bases. CDR1 is LGHDT and CDR2 is YNNKEL in the germline V gene (reference sequence). CDR3 length equals 15 residues. J gave up 6 bases and V 5 bases, and 12 bases lay outside the gene matches. The CDR3 coding sequence is TGTGCCAGCAGCTACAAGAAGACAGGGTGGAAGACCCAGTACTTC. This codes for CASSYKKTGWKTQYF.

The table lists this clonotype with many counts. This rearrangement joins TRBV12-3 or TRBV12-4 to TRBJ1-3, with a tentative D call TRBD1 (5 bases). The V and J ends lost 7 bases and 4 bases respectively, with 14 bases between them. The CDR3 is 14 residues long. In DNA form, the CDR3 reads TGTGCCAGCACTTGGGGGGGAGGAGGAAACACCATATATTTT. Translated, it gives CASTWGGGGNTIYF.

The gene calls are TRBV5-1 and TRBJ1-1; 8 bases map to TRBD1. Trimming at V came to 5 bases and at J to 3 bases, leaving 6 bases not matched to a gene. CDR1 SGHRS and CDR2 YFSETQ come from the germline V gene. This CDR3 has 14 residues. The CDR3 spells CASSPGGDDTEAFF. CDR3 DNA sequence: TGCGCCAGCAGTCCAGGGGGCGACGACACTGAAGCTTTCTTT.

This clonotype was detected only a few times. V and J are TRBV10-1 and TRBJ2-3; D not resolved. Germline CDR1 is WNHNN and CDR2 is SYGVQD (reference sequence). This CDR3 region has 14 residues. The V and J ends lost 3 bases and 3 bases respectively, with 10 bases between them. CDR3 nucleotides: TGCGCCAGCAGTGAAGGAAGTCGGACAGATACGCAGTATTTT. It specifies CASSEGSRTDTQYF.

This clonotype was counted a few times. V usage is TRBV20-1 and J usage is TRBJ1-1; 7 bases fit TRBD1. Germline V lookup: CDR1 DFQATT, CDR2 SNEGSKA (reference sequence). The length of the CDR3 is 13 residues. Losses at the gene ends were 1 base for V and 7 bases for J; bases not matched to a gene: 6. The DNA for the CDR3 is TGCAGTGCTAGAGGTCGGTGGGACAGTGAAGCTTTCTTT. Translated, it gives CSARGRWDSEAFF.

This chain uses TRBV20-1 with TRBJ1-5; D not resolved. Germline CDR1 reads DFQATT; CDR2 reads SNEGSKA (reference sequence). Between the trimmed V and J ends, which lost 1 base and 2 bases, there was a span of 9 bases. This CDR3 contains 14 residues. The CDR3 reads CSARVGWGNQPQHF. Here the CDR3 DNA reads TGCAGTGCTAGAGTGGGATGGGGCAATCAGCCCCAGCATTTT.

This clonotype was found many times. The chain is built from TRBV28 and TRBJ1-5; tentative D call: TRBD1 (6 bases). The CDR3 is 13 residues long. CDR1 and CDR2 from the germline V gene are MDHEN and SYDVKM. The CDR3 is CARVGGSNQPQHF. CDR3 bases: TGTGCTCGGGTAGGGGGAAGCAATCAGCCCCAGCATTTT.

This clonotype was counted at least ten times. The chain carries TRBV7-9 and TRBJ2-2; 7 nucleotides agree with TRBD1. V lost 4 bases to trimming and J lost 3 bases; unmatched junction nucleotides: 5. CDR1 is SEHNR, CDR2 FQNEAQ, per germline (reference sequence). CDR3 length: 15 residues. CDR3 coding DNA: TGTGCCAGCAGCTGGGACAGCCAGGACACCGGGGAGCTGTTTTTT. This encodes CASSWDSQDTGELFF.

This clonotype has a count of ten or more. This chain connects TRBV7-9 to TRBJ2-7; tentatively, D is TRBD2 (6 bases). The germline V and J ends were trimmed by 2 bases and 5 bases, with 13 bases remaining between them. Looked up from germline, CDR1 is SEHNR and CDR2 is FQNEAQ (reference sequence). The CDR3 contains 14 residues. This CDR3 is CASSLSFREDEQYF. The CDR3 coding sequence is TGTGCCAGCAGCTTAAGTTTCAGGGAGGACGAGCAGTACTTC.

This clonotype has a handful of counts. The chain has TRBV7-6 and TRBJ2-1; 9 bases are shared with TRBD2. Germline V gives CDR1 SGHVS, CDR2 FNYEAQ. The trim removed 4 bases at V and 4 bases at J, leaving 8 bases unmatched. The CDR3 runs to 16 residues. CDR3 sequence (DNA): TGTGCCAGCAGCTCGGCGGGGGGGCATGTGTACAATGAGCAGTTCTTC. It yields the protein CASSSAGGHVYNEQFF.

This clonotype has at least ten counts. The rearrangement joins TRBV2 to TRBJ1-4, with 8 bases lining up with TRBD1. The CDR3 is 14 residues long. Germline loops: CDR1 SNHLY, CDR2 FYNNEI. With 3 bases clipped from V and 8 bases from J, the junction kept 5 bases outside the gene matches. CDR3 sequence: CASSETGAGEKLFF. CDR3 coding DNA: TGTGCCAGCAGTGAGACAGGGGCGGGCGAAAAACTGTTTTTT.

In this sample, this clonotype turned up many times. The V and J genes are TRBV7-8 and TRBJ1-1; 7 nucleotides align to TRBD1. Germline trimming cut 5 bases from V and 2 bases from J; bases unmatched to any gene: 11. Looked up from germline, CDR1 is SGHVS and CDR2 is FQNEAQ. The CDR3 sequence is 16 residues long. The CDR3 sequence: CASSLRRDSPNTEAFF. As DNA, the CDR3 is TGTGCCAGCAGCCTCCGCCGGGACAGCCCCAACACTGAAGCTTTCTTT.

Ten or more counts support this clonotype. The chain couples TRBV6-1 to TRBJ2-1; maybe TRBD2 (7 bases). The CDR3 spans 14 residues. Germline CDR1 is MNHNS and CDR2 is SASEGT. Trimming took 5 bases from V and 10 from J, leaving 18 bases between them. The CDR3 DNA is TGTGCCAGCAGTTATTCAACTAGGGGGGGGGAGCAGTTCTTC. It translates to CASSYSTRGGEQFF.

There are many counts of this clonotype. The chain is built from TRBV20-1 and TRBJ2-7; 8 nucleotides agree with TRBD1. Germline loops: CDR1 DFQATT, CDR2 SNEGSKA (reference sequence). J was trimmed by 4 bases and V by 3 bases; bases with no gene match: 8. This CDR3 has 14 residues. The CDR3 sequence is CSARDTGGIYEQYF. Written as DNA, the CDR3 is TGCAGTGCTAGGGACACAGGGGGGATATACGAGCAGTACTTC.